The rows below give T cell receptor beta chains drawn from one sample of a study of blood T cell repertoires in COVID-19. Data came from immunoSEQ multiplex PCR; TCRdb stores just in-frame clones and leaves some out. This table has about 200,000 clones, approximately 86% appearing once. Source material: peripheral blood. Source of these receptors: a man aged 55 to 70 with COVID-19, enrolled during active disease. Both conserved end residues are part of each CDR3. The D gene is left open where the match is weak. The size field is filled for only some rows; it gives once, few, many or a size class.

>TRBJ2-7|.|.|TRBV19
TGTGCCAGTAGTATAAAGGACAGAACCTACGAGCAGTACTTC
CASSIKDRTYEQYF
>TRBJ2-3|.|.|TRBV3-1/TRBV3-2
TGTGCCAGCAGCCAAGATCGCGGACAGGGGAGGACTAGCGACCAAAGGGGGCTCACAGATACGCAGTATTTT
CASSQDRGQGRTSDQRGLTDTQYF
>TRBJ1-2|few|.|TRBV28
TGTGCCAGCAGTACACCGGACAGACCGTATTATGGCTACACCTTC
CASSTPDRPYYGYTF
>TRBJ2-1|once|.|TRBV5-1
TGCGCCAGCAGCTTGGTGGCGGACTCGTCCTACAATGAGCAGTTCTTC
CASSLVADSSYNEQFF
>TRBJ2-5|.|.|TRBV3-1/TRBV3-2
TGTGCCAGCAGCCAAATACCAGGCAAGGGGTCCCAGTACTTC
CASSQIPGKGSQYF
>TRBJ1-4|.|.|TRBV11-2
TGTGCCAGCAGCCTTTCGTCAACTAATGAAAAACTGTTTTTT
CASSLSSTNEKLFF
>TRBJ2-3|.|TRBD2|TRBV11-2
TGTGCCAGCAGCTTGCTAGCGGGAAAGGTGAATACGCAGTATTTT
CASSLLAGKVNTQYF
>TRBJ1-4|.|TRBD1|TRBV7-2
TGTGCCAGCAGCTGGGGACAGCTATCAACTAATGAAAAACTGTTTTTT
CASSWGQLSTNEKLFF
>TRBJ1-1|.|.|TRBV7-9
TGTGCCAGCAGCTTAGAAGAGGCTTTCTTT
CASSLEEAFF
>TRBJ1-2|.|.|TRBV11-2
TGTGCCAGCAGCTTAGATCCAGGGCCCCTTGGGGGCTACACCTTC
CASSLDPGPLGGYTF
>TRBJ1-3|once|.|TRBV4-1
TGCGCCAGCAGCGCCCGAATCACGCAGAATTCTGGAAACACCATATATTTT
CASSARITQNSGNTIYF
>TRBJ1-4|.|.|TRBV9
TGTGCCAGCAGCGTCGACAGTAATGAAAAACTGTTTTTT
CASSVDSNEKLFF
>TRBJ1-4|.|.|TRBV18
TGTGCCAGCTCACCACGGTCCGCCGGAACTAATGAAAAACTGTTTTTT
CASSPRSAGTNEKLFF
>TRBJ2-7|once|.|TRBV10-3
TGTGCCATCAGTGAGGGAGTCAGTTACGAGCAGTACTTC
CAISEGVSYEQYF
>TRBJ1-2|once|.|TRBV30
TGTGCCTCCCTTCGAGGGAAGAACTATGGCTACACCTTC
CASLRGKNYGYTF
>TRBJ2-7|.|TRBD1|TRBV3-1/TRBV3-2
TGTGCCAGCACCGGGACAGGGGGCCCGAACGAGCAGTACTTC
CASTGTGGPNEQYF
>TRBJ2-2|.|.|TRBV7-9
TGTGCCAGCAGCTCCTCCTGGAACACCGGGGAGCTGTTTTTT
CASSSSWNTGELFF
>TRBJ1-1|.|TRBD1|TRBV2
TGTGCCAGCAGTTTTGGACAGGGGTCCTTCACTGAAGCTTTCTTT
CASSFGQGSFTEAFF
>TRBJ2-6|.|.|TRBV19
TGTGCCAGTACCGAATGGAGGACTGGGGCCAACGTCCTGACTTTC
CASTEWRTGANVLTF
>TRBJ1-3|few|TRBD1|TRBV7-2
TGTGCCAGCAGCTCCAGGGGGCAGAAAATAAACACCATATATTTT
CASSSRGQKINTIYF
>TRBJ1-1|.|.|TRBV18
TGTGCCAGCTCAGTCTATCCCGGGAGACTTGGGAACACTGAAGCTTTCTTT
CASSVYPGRLGNTEAFF
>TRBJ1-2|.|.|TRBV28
TGTGCCAGCAGTTTAGGAGGCCGAGCTAACTATGGCTACACCTTC
CASSLGGRANYGYTF
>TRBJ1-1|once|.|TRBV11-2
TGTGCCAGCAGTATTAGGGAGACTAATGAAGCTTTCTTT
CASSIRETNEAFF
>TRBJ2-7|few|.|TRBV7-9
TGTGCCAGCAGCTTAGGGTCCGAGACGAGGAACTTC
CASSLGSETRNF
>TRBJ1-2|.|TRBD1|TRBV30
TGTGCCTGGAGAGGGCGGGGACAGGGGGCATTGTACTATGGCTACACCTTC
CAWRGRGQGALYYGYTF
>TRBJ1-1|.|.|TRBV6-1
TGTGCCAGCAGTGAAGCGCAGGGTACGGCAGCTTTCTTT
CASSEAQGTAAFF
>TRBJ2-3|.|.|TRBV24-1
TGTGCCACCAGTGATGCAGGGGGCACAGATACGCAGTATTTT
CATSDAGGTDTQYF
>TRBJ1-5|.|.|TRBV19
TGTGCCAGTACCCCTTACAGGGTCAATCAGCCCCAGCATTTT
CASTPYRVNQPQHF
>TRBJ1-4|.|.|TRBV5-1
TGCGCCAGCAGCAGAGACGGAGGTAATGAAAAACTGTTTTTT
CASSRDGGNEKLFF
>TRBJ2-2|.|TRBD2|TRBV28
TGTGCCAGCAGTCCTAACCGAGGACTAGCTCGAGGGAGTTTAAGCACCGGGGAGCTGTTTTTT
CASSPNRGLARGSLSTGELFF
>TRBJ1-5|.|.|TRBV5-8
TGTGCCAGCAGCTTGAGCTGGGGGCAGGTTAGCAATCAGCCCCAGCATTTT
CASSLSWGQVSNQPQHF
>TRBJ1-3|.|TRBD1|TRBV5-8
TGTGCCAGCAGCCCCGGACAGGGGAGAAACACCATATATTTT
CASSPGQGRNTIYF
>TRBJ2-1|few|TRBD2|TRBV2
TGTGCCAGCACACGAAAAGCGGGAATGGGTTACAATGAGCAGTTCTTC
CASTRKAGMGYNEQFF
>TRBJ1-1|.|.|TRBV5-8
TGTGCCAGCAGTAAGGACAGAAACACTGAAGCTTTCTTT
CASSKDRNTEAFF
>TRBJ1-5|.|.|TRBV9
TGTGCCAGCAGCGTAGGGAGAAACAATCAGCCCCAGCATTTT
CASSVGRNNQPQHF
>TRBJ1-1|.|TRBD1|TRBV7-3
TGTGCCAGCAGCTTAAGCGGGGACAGGGGGCTGGTGGACACTGAAGCTTTCTTT
CASSLSGDRGLVDTEAFF
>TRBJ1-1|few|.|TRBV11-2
TGTGCCAGCAGCTTAGATGGGCAGTACACTGAAGCTTTCTTT
CASSLDGQYTEAFF
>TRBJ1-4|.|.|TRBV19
TGTGCCAGTAGTAGAACAGGAATTAATGAAAAACTGTTTTTT
CASSRTGINEKLFF
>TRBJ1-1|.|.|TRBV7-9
TGTGCCAGCAGCTTACAGGCGAAGAACACTGAAGCTTTCTTT
CASSLQAKNTEAFF
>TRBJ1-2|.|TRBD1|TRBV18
TGTGCCAGCTCCCCTAAAGGGGGTGAGACAGGGGGCGATGGCTACACCTTC
CASSPKGGETGGDGYTF
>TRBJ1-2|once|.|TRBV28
TGTGCCAGCAGTTCATCCCCGCGGGCCGCAGGCTACACCTTC
CASSSSPRAAGYTF
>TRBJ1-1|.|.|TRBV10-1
TGCGCCAGCAGTGATAAGGGAGGCACTGAAGCTTTCTTT
CASSDKGGTEAFF
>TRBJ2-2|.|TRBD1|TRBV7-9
TGTGCCAGCAGCTTGAGGGGGCAGGTCACCGGGGAGCTGTTTTTT
CASSLRGQVTGELFF
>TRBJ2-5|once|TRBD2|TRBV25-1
TGTGCCAGCAGTGAGTGGACTAGCGGGAAGGAGACCCAGTACTTC
CASSEWTSGKETQYF
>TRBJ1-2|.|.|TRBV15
TGTGCCACCAGCAATACGGGTAGGCATGGCTACACCTTC
CATSNTGRHGYTF